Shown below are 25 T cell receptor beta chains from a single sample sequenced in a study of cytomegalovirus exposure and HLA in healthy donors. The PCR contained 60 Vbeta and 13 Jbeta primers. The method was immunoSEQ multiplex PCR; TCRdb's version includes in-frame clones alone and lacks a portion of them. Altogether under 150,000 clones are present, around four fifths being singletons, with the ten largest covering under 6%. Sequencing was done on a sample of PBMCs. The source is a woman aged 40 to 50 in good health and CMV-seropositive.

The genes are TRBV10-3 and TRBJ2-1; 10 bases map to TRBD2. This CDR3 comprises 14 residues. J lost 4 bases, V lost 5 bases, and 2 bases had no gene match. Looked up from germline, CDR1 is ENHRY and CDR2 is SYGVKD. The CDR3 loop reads CAISSGGAYNEQFF. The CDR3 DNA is TGTGCCATCAGTAGCGGGGGGGCTTACAATGAGCAGTTCTTC.

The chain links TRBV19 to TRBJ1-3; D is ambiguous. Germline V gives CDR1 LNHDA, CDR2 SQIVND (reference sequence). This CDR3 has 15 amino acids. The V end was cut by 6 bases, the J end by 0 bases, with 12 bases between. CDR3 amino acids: CASSSSGSSGNTIYF. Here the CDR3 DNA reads TGTGCCAGTAGCTCATCGGGAAGCTCTGGAAACACCATATATTTT.

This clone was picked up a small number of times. CDR3 sequence: CASRIGGRAHNEQFF. In DNA form, the CDR3 reads TGTGCCAGCAGAATCGGCGGGAGGGCCCACAATGAGCAGTTCTTC. The V and J genes are TRBV27 and TRBJ2-1, with 9 bases lining up with TRBD2. The V and J ends lost 6 bases and 5 bases, in that order; junction bases with no gene match: 8. Germline CDR1 is MNHEY and CDR2 is SMNVEV (reference sequence). The CDR3 runs to 15 residues.

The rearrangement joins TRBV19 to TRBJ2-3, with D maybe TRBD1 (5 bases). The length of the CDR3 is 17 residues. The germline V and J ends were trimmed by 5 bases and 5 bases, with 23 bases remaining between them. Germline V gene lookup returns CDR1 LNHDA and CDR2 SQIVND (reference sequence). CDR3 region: CASSDDGISGAIDTQYF. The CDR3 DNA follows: TGTGCCAGTAGTGACGATGGGATTAGTGGGGCCATAGATACGCAGTATTTT.

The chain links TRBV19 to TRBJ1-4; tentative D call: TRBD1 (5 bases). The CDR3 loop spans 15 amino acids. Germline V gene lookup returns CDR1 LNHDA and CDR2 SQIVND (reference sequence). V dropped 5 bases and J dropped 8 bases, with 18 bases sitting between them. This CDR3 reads CASSLGSGVGEKLFF. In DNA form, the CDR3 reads TGTGCCAGTAGTCTAGGATCGGGGGTTGGCGAAAAACTGTTTTTT.

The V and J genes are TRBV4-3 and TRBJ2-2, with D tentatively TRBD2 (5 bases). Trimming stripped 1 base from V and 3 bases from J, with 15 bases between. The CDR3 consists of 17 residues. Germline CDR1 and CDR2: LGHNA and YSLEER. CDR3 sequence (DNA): TGCGCCAGCAGCCAAGCTGGGAGCGGAGACTACACCGGGGAGCTGTTTTTT. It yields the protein CASSQAGSGDYTGELFF.

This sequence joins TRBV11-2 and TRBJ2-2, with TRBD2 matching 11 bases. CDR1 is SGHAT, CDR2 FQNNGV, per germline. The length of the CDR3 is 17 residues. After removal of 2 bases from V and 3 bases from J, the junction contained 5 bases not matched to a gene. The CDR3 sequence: CASSLLTSGGYTGELFF. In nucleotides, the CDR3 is TGTGCCAGCAGCTTACTTACTAGCGGGGGTTACACCGGGGAGCTGTTTTTT.

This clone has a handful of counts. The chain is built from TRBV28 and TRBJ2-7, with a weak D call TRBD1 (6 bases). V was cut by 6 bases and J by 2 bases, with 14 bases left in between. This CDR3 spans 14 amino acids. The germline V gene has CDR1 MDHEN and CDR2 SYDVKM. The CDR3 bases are TGTGCCAGCAGCCCCTTGGGGGCTCCCTACGAGCAGTACTTC. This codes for CASSPLGAPYEQYF. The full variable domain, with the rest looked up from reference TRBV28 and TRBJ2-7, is DVKVTQSSRYLVKRTGEKVFLECVQDMDHENMFWYRQDPGLGLRLIYFSYDVKMKEKGDIPEGYSVSREKKERFSLILESASTNQTSMYLCASSPLGAPYEQYFGPGTRLTVT.

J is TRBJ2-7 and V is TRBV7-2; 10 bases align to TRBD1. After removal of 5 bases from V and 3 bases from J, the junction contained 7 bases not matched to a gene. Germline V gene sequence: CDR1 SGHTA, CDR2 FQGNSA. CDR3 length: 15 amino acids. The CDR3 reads CASSPTGGVIYEQYF. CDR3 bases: TGTGCCAGCAGCCCGACAGGGGGCGTAATCTACGAGCAGTACTTC.

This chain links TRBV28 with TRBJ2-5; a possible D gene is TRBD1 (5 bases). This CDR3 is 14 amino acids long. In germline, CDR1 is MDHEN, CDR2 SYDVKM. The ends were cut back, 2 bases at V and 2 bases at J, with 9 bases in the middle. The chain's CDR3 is CASSLTTVQETQYF. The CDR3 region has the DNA TGTGCCAGCAGTTTAACGACAGTACAAGAGACCCAGTACTTC.

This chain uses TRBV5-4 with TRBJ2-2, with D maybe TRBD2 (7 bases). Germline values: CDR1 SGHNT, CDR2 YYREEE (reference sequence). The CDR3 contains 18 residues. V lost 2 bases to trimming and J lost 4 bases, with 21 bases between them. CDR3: CASSLGRFGGHGTGELFF. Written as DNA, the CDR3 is TGTGCCAGCAGCTTAGGTCGATTCGGGGGGCACGGCACCGGGGAGCTGTTTTTT.

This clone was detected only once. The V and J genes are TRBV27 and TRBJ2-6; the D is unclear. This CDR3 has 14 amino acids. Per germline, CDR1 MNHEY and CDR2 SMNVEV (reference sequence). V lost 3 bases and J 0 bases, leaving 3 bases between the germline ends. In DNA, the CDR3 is TGTGCCAGCAGTTTGAGCTCTGGGGCCAACGTCCTGACTTTC. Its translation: CASSLSSGANVLTF.

DNA of the CDR3: TGCGCCAGCAGCCAAGATTCGGGCGGGACAGCCTATAATTCACCCCTCCACTTT. It encodes CASSQDSGGTAYNSPLHF. The chain recombines TRBV4-1 with TRBJ1-6, with TRBD1 matching 7 bases. CDR3 length: 18 residues. Germline V gene lookup returns CDR1 MGHRA and CDR2 YSYEKL. Trimming removed 0 bases from V and 2 bases from J; junction bases left unmatched: 7.

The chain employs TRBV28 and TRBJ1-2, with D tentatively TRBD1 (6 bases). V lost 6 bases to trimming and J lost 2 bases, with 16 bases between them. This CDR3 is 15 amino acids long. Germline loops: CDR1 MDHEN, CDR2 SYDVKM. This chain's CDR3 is CASRLTGRGNYGYTF. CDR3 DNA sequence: TGTGCCAGCAGGTTAACAGGGAGAGGGAACTATGGCTACACCTTC.

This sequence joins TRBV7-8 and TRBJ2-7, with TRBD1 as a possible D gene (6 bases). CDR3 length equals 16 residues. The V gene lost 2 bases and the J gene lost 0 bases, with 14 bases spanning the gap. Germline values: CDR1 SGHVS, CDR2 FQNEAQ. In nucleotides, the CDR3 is TGTGCCAGCAGCTTAATTTCAGGGGTCCCCTCCTACGAGCAGTACTTC. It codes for CASSLISGVPSYEQYF.

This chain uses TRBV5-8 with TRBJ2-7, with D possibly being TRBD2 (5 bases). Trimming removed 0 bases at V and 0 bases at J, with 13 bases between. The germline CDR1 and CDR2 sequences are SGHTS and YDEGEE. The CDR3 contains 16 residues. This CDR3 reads CASSLGFWESSYEQYF. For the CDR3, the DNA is TGTGCCAGCAGCTTGGGCTTTTGGGAGAGCTCCTACGAGCAGTACTTC.

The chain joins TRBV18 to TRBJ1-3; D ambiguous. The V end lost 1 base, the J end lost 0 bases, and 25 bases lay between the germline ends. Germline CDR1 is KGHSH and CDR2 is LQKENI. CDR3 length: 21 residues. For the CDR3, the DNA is TGTGCCAGCTCACCACTTGTCGGGGATACAAGGAGGGCTACCTCTGGAAACACCATATATTTT. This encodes CASSPLVGDTRRATSGNTIYF.

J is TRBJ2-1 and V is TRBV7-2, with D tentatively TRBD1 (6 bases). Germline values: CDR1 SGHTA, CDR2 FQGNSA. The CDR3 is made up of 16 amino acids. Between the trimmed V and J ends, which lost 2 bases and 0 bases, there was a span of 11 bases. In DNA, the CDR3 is TGTGCCAGCAGCTTATACGGACAGAGCTCCTACAATGAGCAGTTCTTC. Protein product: CASSLYGQSSYNEQFF.

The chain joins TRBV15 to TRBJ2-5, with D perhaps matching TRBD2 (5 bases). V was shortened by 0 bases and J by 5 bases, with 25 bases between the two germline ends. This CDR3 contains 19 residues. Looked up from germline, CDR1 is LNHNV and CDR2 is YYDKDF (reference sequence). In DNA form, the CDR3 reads TGTGCCACCAGCAGAGATCTTCCCCTAAGGTGGGAGAGGCTGGAGACCCAGTACTTC. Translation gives CATSRDLPLRWERLETQYF.

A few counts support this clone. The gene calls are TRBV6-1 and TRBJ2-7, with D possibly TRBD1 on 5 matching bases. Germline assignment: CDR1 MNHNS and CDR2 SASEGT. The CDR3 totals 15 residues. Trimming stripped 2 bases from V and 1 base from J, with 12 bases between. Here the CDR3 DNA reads TGTGCCAGCAGTGAATATTTAGGGGTGTCCTACGAGCAGTACTTC. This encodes CASSEYLGVSYEQYF.

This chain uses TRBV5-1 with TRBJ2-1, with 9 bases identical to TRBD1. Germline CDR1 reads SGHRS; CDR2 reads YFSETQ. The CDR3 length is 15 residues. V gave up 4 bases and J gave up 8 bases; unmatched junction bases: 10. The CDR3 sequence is CASSRTGTGSDEQFF. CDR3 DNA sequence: TGCGCCAGCAGCAGGACCGGGACAGGGTCCGATGAGCAGTTCTTC.

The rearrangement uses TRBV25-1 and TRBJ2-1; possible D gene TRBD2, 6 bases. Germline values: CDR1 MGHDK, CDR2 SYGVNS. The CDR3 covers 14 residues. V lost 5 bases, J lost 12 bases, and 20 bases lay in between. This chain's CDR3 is CASSLVSGAPGQFF. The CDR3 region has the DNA TGTGCCAGCAGTCTTGTTAGCGGAGCCCCGGGGCAGTTCTTC.

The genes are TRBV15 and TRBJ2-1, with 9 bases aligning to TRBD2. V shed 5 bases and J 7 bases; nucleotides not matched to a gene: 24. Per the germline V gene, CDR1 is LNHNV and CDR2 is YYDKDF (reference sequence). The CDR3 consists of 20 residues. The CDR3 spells CATSAHPRRDSGSKVNEQFF. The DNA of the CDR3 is TGTGCCACCAGCGCACACCCGAGGCGAGATAGCGGGAGTAAGGTGAATGAGCAGTTCTTC.

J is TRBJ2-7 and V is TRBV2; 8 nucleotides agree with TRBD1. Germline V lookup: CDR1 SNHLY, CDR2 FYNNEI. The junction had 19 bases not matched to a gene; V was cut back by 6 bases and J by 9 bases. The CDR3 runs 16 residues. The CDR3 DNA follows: TGTGCCAGCAGGGCCGTGGGACAGGCCCCCTTCTCAGGGCAGTACTTC. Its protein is CASRAVGQAPFSGQYF.

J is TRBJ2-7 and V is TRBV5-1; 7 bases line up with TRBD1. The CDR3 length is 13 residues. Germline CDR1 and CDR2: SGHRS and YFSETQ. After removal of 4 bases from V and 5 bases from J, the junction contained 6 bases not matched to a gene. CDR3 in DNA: TGCGCCAGCAGCGAAGGACAGGTTAACGAGCAGTACTTC. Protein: CASSEGQVNEQYF.